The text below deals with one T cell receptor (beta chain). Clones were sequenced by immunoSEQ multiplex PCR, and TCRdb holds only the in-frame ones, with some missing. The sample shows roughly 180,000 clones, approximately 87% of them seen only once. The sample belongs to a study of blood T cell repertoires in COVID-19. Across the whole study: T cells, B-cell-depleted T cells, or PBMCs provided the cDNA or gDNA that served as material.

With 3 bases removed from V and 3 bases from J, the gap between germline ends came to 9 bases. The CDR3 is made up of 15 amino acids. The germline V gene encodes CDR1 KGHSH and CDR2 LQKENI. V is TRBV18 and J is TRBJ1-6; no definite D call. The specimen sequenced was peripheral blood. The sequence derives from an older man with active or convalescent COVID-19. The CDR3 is CASSPQADYNSPLHF. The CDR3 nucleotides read TGTGCCAGCTCACCTCAGGCCGACTATAATTCACCCCTCCACTTT. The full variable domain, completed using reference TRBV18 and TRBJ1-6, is NAGVMQNPRHLVRRRGQEARLRCSPMKGHSHVYWYRQLPEEGLKFMVYLQKENIIDESGMPKERFSAEFPKEGPSILRIQQVVRGDSAAYFCASSPQADYNSPLHFGNGTRLTVT.